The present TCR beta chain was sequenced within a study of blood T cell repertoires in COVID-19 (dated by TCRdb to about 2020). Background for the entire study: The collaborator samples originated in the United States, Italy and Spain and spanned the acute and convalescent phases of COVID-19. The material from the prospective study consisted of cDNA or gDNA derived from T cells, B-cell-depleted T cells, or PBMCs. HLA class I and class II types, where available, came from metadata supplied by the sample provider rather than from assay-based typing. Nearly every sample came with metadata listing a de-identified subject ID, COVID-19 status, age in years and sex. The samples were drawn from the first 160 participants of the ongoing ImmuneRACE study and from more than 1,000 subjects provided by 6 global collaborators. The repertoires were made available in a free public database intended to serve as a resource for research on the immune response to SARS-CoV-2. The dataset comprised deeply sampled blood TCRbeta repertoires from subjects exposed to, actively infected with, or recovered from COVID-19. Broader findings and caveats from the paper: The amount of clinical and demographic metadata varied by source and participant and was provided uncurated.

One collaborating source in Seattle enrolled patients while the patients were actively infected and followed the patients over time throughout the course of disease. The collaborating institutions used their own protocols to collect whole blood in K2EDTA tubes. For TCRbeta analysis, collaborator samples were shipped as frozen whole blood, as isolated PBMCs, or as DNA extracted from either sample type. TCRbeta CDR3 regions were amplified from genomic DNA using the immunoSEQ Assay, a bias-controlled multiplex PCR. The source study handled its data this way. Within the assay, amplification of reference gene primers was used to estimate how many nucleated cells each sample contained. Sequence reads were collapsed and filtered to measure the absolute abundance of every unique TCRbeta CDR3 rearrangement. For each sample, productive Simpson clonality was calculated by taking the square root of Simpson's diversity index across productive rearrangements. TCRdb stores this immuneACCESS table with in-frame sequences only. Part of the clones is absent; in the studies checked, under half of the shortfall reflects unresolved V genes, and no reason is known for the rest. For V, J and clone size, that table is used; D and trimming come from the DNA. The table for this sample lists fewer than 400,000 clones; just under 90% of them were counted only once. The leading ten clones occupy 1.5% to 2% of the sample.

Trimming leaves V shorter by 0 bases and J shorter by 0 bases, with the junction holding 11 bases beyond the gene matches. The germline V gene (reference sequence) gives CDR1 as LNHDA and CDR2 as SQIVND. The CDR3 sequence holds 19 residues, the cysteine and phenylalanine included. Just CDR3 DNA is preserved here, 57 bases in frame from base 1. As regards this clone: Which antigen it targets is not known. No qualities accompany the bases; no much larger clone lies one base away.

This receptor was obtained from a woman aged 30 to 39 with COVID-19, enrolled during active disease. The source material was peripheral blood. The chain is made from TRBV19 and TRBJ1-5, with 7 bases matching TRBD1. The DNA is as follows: TGTGCCAGTAGTATAGATAGGCGACAGGGAGCCCATAGCAATCAGCCCCAGCATTTT. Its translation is CASSIDRRQGAHSNQPQHF. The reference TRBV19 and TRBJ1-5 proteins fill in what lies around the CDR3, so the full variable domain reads DGGITQSPKYLFRKEGQNVTLSCEQNLNHDAMYWYRQDPGQGLRLIYYSQIVNDFQKGDIAEGYSVSREKKESFPLTVTSAQKNPTAFYLCASSIDRRQGAHSNQPQHFGDGTRLSIL.